A single sample is the source of the 24 T cell receptor beta chains below, sequenced in a study of blood T cell repertoires in COVID-19. Using immunoSEQ multiplex PCR, the repertoire was profiled, and TCRdb retains in-frame clones only, with some absent. The repertoire holds about 100,000 clones, with about 84% as singletons. Input material: peripheral blood. Source of these receptors: a human donor in a cohort sampled during active COVID-19.

The genes are TRBV29-1 and TRBJ1-2; TRBD1 might be the D (5 bases). Germline V CDR1 and CDR2: SQVTM, ANQGSEA. The CDR3 spans 13 residues. The V end lost 2 bases, the J end lost 6 bases, and 13 bases lay between the germline ends. The CDR3 loop reads CSVERGSANGYTF. In DNA, the CDR3 is TGCAGCGTTGAAAGGGGCAGCGCTAATGGCTACACCTTC. Full variable domain (outside the CDR3, taken from reference TRBV29-1 and TRBJ1-2): SAVISQKPSRDICQRGTSLTIQCQVDSQVTMMFWYRQQPGQSLTLIATANQGSEATYESGFVIDKFPISRPNLTFSTLTVSNMSPEDSSIYLCSVERGSANGYTFGSGTRLTVV.

The V call is TRBV11-2, the J call TRBJ2-3; 9 bases fit TRBD1. Germline V gene lookup returns CDR1 SGHAT and CDR2 FQNNGV. This CDR3 has 16 residues. V trimming: 0 bases; J trimming: 1 base; junction bases outside the gene matches: 2. The CDR3 protein is CASSLEQGARTDTQYF. CDR3 bases: TGTGCCAGCAGCTTAGAACAGGGGGCCCGCACAGATACGCAGTATTTT.

Worth noting for this clone: Distinct nucleotide sequences in the sample also encode this CDR3. V usage is TRBV6-1 and J usage is TRBJ1-5, with 8 bases lining up with TRBD1. CDR1 is MNHNS and CDR2 is SASEGT in the germline V gene. This CDR3 region has 16 residues. V shed 4 bases and J 2 bases; nucleotides not matched to a gene: 7. CDR3 in DNA: TGTGCCAGCAGTGCTCCGGGGACAGGAGGCAATCAGCCCCAGCATTTT. Protein product: CASSAPGTGGNQPQHF.

The V gene is TRBV5-1, the J gene TRBJ1-2; 7 nucleotides align to TRBD1. The trim removed 1 base at V and 0 bases at J, leaving 3 bases unmatched. This CDR3 contains 15 residues. Germline-derived CDR1 and CDR2 are SGHRS and YFSETQ. The CDR3 here is CASSLTGQANYGYTF. CDR3 in DNA: TGCGCCAGCAGCTTGACCGGACAGGCTAACTATGGCTACACCTTC.

The V and J genes are TRBV5-4 and TRBJ2-3; weak D call: TRBD2 (6 bases). The CDR3 is 16 residues long. The V gene lost 4 bases and the J gene lost 4 bases, with 19 bases spanning the gap. Germline V gene sequence: CDR1 SGHNT, CDR2 YYREEE (reference sequence). CDR3 residues: CASSPETSRVADTQYF. The CDR3 DNA follows: TGTGCCAGCAGCCCCGAGACTAGTCGGGTGGCAGATACGCAGTATTTT. Full variable domain (rest looked up from reference TRBV5-4 and TRBJ2-3): ETGVTQSPTHLIKTRGQQVTLRCSSQSGHNTVSWYQQALGQGPQFIFQYYREEENGRGNFPPRFSGLQFPNYSSELNVNALELDDSALYLCASSPETSRVADTQYFGPGTRLTVL.

This chain links TRBV30 with TRBJ2-6; D call uncertain. The germline gives CDR1 GTSNPN, CDR2 SVGIG (reference sequence). This CDR3 comprises 15 residues. V was clipped by 1 base and J by 0 bases, with 7 bases between them. CDR3 in DNA: TGTGCCTGGAGTGACAGCCTCTCTGGGGCCAACGTCCTGACTTTC. This gives the protein CAWSDSLSGANVLTF.

The chain uses TRBV3-1 (or the pseudogene TRBV3-2) and TRBJ1-2, with unresolved D. The CDR3 is 15 residues long. Trimming removed 1 base at V and 1 base at J, with 10 bases between. Germline loops: CDR1 LGHDT, CDR2 YNNKEL (reference sequence). CDR3 bases: TGTGCCAGCAGCCAAGGTTTTCAGGTTAACTATGGCTACACCTTC. Translating gives CASSQGFQVNYGYTF.

The V gene is TRBV5-1, the J gene TRBJ2-5; D is perhaps TRBD2 (6 bases). V lost 5 bases and J lost 5, with 19 bases in between. The CDR3 has 15 residues. Germline loops: CDR1 SGHRS, CDR2 YFSETQ. The CDR3: CASSPRGGAGETQYF. DNA for the CDR3: TGCGCCAGCAGTCCGCGGGGCGGTGCGGGGGAGACCCAGTACTTC.

The chain uses TRBV24-1 and TRBJ2-2, with TRBD1 identical over 9 bases. The CDR3 is 17 residues long. Germline CDR1 is KGHDR and CDR2 is SFDVKD. V lost 3 bases and J lost 6; bases outside the gene matches: 10. CDR3 nucleotides: TGTGCCACCAGTGATACCGGGACAGGGAAGATCGCCGGGGAGCTGTTTTTT. This encodes CATSDTGTGKIAGELFF.

J is TRBJ2-2 and V is TRBV10-3, with 8 bases fitting TRBD2. The J segment lost 5 bases and the V segment lost 3 bases, leaving 8 bases of the junction unmatched. Germline CDR1 reads ENHRY; CDR2 reads SYGVKD. The CDR3 has 16 amino acids. CDR3 nucleotides: TGTGCCATCAGTGATAATAGCGGGACGGGGACCGGGGAGCTGTTTTTT. Protein sequence: CAISDNSGTGTGELFF.

This chain links TRBV7-9 with TRBJ1-4, with D perhaps matching TRBD1 (6 bases). CDR3 length: 18 amino acids. Looked up from germline, CDR1 is SEHNR and CDR2 is FQNEAQ (reference sequence). With 2 bases removed from V and 3 bases from J, the gap between germline ends came to 19 bases. The CDR3 nucleotides are TGTGCCAGCAGCTTATCCAGGGGCCAACCGAAGCCTAATGAAAAACTGTTTTTT. Residues: CASSLSRGQPKPNEKLFF. Supplemented by reference TRBV7-9 and TRBJ1-4, the full variable domain reads DTGVSQNPRHKITKRGQNVTFRCDPISEHNRLYWYRQTLGQGPEFLTYFQNEAQLEKSRLLSDRFSAERPKGSFSTLEIQRTEQGDSAMYLCASSLSRGQPKPNEKLFFGSGTQLSVL.

This rearrangement joins TRBV12-5 to TRBJ1-3, with D unclear. The CDR3 loop spans 13 amino acids. V was cut by 2 bases and J by 4 bases, with 6 bases left in between. Germline V CDR1 and CDR2: LGHNT, FRNRAP. CDR3 residues: CASGLFSGNTIYF. The CDR3 nucleotides read TGTGCTAGTGGTTTGTTTTCAGGAAACACCATATATTTT. Together with reference TRBV12-5 and TRBJ1-3, the CDR3 gives the full variable domain: DARVTQTPRHKVTEMGQEVTMRCQPILGHNTVFWYRQTMMQGLELLAYFRNRAPLDDSGMPKDRFSAEMPDATLATLKIQPSEPRDSAVYFCASGLFSGNTIYFGEGSWLTVV.

This clone came up once. The chain uses TRBV6-2 or TRBV6-3 and TRBJ1-1; D gene ambiguous. Germline CDR1 is MNHEY and CDR2 is SVGEGT. The ends were cut back, 2 bases at V and 6 bases at J, with 7 bases in the middle. The CDR3 runs to 12 residues. CDR3 DNA sequence: TGTGCCAGCAGTTACACTGGGCCTGAAGCTTTCTTT. This gives the protein CASSYTGPEAFF.

The chain joins TRBV2 to TRBJ2-2, with D tentatively TRBD1 (5 bases). This CDR3 spans 14 amino acids. Per germline, CDR1 SNHLY and CDR2 FYNNEI. Trimming left V 0 bases short and J 8 bases short, with 10 bases between. The CDR3 DNA reads as TGTGCCAGCAGTGAAGCGCTTCAGGGTGGGGAGCTGTTTTTT. It codes for CASSEALQGGELFF.

In its sample, this clone was seen a few times. The chain has TRBV2 and TRBJ1-2; a weak D match, TRBD1 (5 bases). The CDR3 has 14 amino acids. V shed 7 bases and J shed 2 bases, with 14 bases lying between them. CDR1 SNHLY and CDR2 FYNNEI come from the germline V gene. The CDR3 coding sequence is TGTGCCAGCAAAGCTCAGGGTTACAACTATGGCTACACCTTC. This translates into CASKAQGYNYGYTF.

The chain links TRBV19 to TRBJ1-2; 9 positions match TRBD1. Germline CDR1 reads LNHDA; CDR2 reads SQIVND (reference sequence). The CDR3 contains 13 residues. The V and J ends lost 6 bases and 2 bases, in that order; junction bases with no gene match: 1. The CDR3 reads CASRGQGNYGYTF. CDR3 nucleotide sequence: TGTGCCAGTAGAGGACAGGGGAACTATGGCTACACCTTC.

This sequence joins TRBV4-3 and TRBJ2-1; 12 bases line up with TRBD2. Germline CDR1 reads LGHNA; CDR2 reads YSLEER. The CDR3 extends over 19 amino acids. V lost 1 base and J lost 8; bases outside the gene matches: 15. CDR3 sequence reads: CASSQGSGTSGFKRDEQFF. The CDR3 DNA reads TGCGCCAGCAGCCAAGGGTCCGGGACTAGCGGGTTCAAGCGCGATGAGCAGTTCTTC.

The CDR3 reads CASSFYTRSETQYF. CDR3 in DNA: TGTGCCAGCAGCTTCTATACTAGATCAGAGACCCAGTACTTC. The J gene is TRBJ2-5, the V gene TRBV7-2, with D perhaps matching TRBD2 (5 bases). Germline CDR1 SGHTA, CDR2 FQGNSA. CDR3 length equals 14 residues. The V end was cut by 3 bases, the J end by 4 bases, with 12 bases between.

The chain carries TRBV6-5 and TRBJ2-7, with D tentatively TRBD1 (6 bases). The CDR3 totals 14 residues. The ends were cut back, 4 bases at V and 2 bases at J, with 12 bases in the middle. CDR1 and CDR2 from the germline V gene are MNHEY and SVGAGI. CDR3 region: CASSSDSGAYEQYF. The CDR3 DNA reads as TGTGCCAGCAGTTCGGACAGTGGGGCCTACGAGCAGTACTTC.

V usage is TRBV7-9 and J usage is TRBJ2-7; TRBD2 agrees at 12 bases. The ends lost 4 bases at V and 4 bases at J; junction bases unmatched: 8. CDR3 length: 16 amino acids. Germline CDR1 is SEHNR and CDR2 is FQNEAQ (reference sequence). CDR3 amino acids: CASSSRDLAGGYEQYF. DNA of the CDR3: TGTGCCAGCAGCTCCAGGGATCTAGCGGGAGGGTACGAGCAGTACTTC.

The rearrangement links TRBV7-9 to TRBJ1-1; D unclear. Trimming removed 5 bases at V and 2 bases at J, with 6 bases between. The CDR3 contains 12 residues. Germline CDR1 SEHNR, CDR2 FQNEAQ (reference sequence). The CDR3 coding sequence is TGTGCCAGCAGCCTAATAAACACTGAAGCTTTCTTT. Encoded protein: CASSLINTEAFF.

This clone has a handful of counts. This sequence joins TRBV24-1 and TRBJ2-2, with D possibly matching TRBD2 (6 bases). Looked up from germline, CDR1 is KGHDR and CDR2 is SFDVKD. V was clipped by 10 bases and J by 4 bases, with 18 bases between them. The CDR3 consists of 15 residues. The CDR3 DNA reads as TGTGCCACTTCCGAAGGAGGGGTTGGCACCGGGGAGCTGTTTTTT. This encodes CATSEGGVGTGELFF.

The gene calls are TRBV19 and TRBJ1-2; D is perhaps TRBD1 (6 bases). V was shortened by 7 bases and J by 5 bases, with 20 bases between the two germline ends. This CDR3 has 15 amino acids. Looked up from germline, CDR1 is LNHDA and CDR2 is SQIVND (reference sequence). CDR3 bases: TGTGCCAGTACCCCGCTGGACAGTAGAGATTATGGCTACACCTTC. The encoded protein is CASTPLDSRDYGYTF.

The chain recombines TRBV11-3 with TRBJ2-5, with unresolved D. CDR3 length: 12 residues. Trimming cost V 1 base and J 7 bases, with 7 bases left between them. Germline CDR1 and CDR2: SGHNT and YENEEA. This chain's CDR3 is CASSLGVGTQYF. In DNA, the CDR3 is TGTGCCAGCAGCTTAGGCGTCGGGACCCAGTACTTC.